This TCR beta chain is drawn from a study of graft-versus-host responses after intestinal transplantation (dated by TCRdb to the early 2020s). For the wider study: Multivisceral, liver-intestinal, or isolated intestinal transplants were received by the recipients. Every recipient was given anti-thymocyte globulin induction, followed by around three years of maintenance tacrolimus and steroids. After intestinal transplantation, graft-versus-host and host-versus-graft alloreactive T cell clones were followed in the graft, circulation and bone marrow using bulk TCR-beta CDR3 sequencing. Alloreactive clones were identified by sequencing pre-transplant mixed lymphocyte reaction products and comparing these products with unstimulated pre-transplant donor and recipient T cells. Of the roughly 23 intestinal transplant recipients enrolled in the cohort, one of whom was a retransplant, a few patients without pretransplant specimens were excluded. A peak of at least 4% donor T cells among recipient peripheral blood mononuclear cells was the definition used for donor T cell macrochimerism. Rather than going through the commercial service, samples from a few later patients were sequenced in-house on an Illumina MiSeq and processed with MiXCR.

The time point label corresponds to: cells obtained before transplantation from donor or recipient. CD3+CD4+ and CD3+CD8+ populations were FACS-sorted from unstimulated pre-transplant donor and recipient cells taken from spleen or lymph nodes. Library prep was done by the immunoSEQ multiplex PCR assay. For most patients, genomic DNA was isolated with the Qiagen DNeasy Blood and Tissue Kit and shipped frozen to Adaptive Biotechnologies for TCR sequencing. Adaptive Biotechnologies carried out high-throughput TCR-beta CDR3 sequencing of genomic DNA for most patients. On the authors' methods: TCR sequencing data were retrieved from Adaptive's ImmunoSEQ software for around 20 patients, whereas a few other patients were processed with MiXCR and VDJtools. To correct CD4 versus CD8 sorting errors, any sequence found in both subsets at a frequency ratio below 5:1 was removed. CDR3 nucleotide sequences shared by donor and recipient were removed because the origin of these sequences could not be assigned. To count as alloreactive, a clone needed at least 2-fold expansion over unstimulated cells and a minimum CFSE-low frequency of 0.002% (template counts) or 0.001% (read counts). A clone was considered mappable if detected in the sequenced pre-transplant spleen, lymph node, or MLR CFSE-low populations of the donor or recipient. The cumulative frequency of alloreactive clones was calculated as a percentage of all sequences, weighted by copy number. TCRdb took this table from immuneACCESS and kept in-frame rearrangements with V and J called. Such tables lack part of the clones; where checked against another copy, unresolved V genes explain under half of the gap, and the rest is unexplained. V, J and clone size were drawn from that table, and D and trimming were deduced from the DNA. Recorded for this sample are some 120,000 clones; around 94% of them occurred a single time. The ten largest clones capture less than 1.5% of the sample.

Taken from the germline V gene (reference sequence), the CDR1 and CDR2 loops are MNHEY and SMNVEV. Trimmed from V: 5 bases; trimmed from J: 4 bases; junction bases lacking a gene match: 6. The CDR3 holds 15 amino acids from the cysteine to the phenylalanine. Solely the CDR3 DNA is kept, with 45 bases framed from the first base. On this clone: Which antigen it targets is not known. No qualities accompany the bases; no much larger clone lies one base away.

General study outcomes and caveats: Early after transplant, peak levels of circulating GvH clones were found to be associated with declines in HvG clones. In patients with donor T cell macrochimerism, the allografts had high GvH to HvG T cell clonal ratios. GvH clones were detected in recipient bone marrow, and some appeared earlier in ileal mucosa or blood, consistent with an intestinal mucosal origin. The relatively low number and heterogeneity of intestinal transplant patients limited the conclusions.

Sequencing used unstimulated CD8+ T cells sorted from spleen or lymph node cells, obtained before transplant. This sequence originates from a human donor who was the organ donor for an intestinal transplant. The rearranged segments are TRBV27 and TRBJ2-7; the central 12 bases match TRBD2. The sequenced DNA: TGTGCCAGCAGTGCCCGACTAGCGGGGGCTTACGAGCAGTACTTC. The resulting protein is CASSARLAGAYEQYF.